Listed below are T cell receptor beta chains from one sample, sequenced in a study of control samples from healthy donors and cancer patients. Produced via immunoSEQ multiplex PCR; TCRdb's table is partial and in-frame only. The table has 96,000 or so clones, 93% seen once; the top ten hold approximately 8%. The sequenced sample was blood. The source of these receptors is a man between 18 and 35 years old in good health. Both conserved end residues are part of each CDR3. The order of the fields is D gene, J gene, V gene, clone size, CDR3 DNA, CDR3 protein. The D gene is left open where the match is weak. Clone sizes are given selectively: once, few, many, or a class where the clone is expanded.

D gene: -
J gene: TRBJ2-2
V gene: TRBV2
clone size: -
CDR3 DNA: TGTGCCAGCAGTGAAGCCTTTGCTAGCGCGGGGGAGCTGTTTTTT
CDR3 protein: CASSEAFASAGELFF

D gene: TRBD2
J gene: TRBJ2-1
V gene: TRBV7-9
clone size: few
CDR3 DNA: TGTGCCAGCAGCAAAAGGGCTAGCGGGGGCTACAATGAGCAGTTCTTC
CDR3 protein: CASSKRASGGYNEQFF

D gene: TRBD2
J gene: TRBJ2-2
V gene: TRBV15
clone size: once
CDR3 DNA: TGTGCCACCAGCAGAGACCTGACTAGCGGGGAGACCGGGGAGCTGTTTTTT
CDR3 protein: CATSRDLTSGETGELFF

D gene: -
J gene: TRBJ2-3
V gene: TRBV7-3
clone size: -
CDR3 DNA: TGTGCCAGCAGCTCGACCGGGGGAGACACAGATACGCAGTATTTT
CDR3 protein: CASSSTGGDTDTQYF

D gene: TRBD1
J gene: TRBJ1-1
V gene: TRBV30
clone size: once
CDR3 DNA: TGTGCCGGGACAGGGGACTTGATCCCTGAAGCTTTCTTT
CDR3 protein: CAGTGDLIPEAFF

D gene: TRBD1
J gene: TRBJ1-2
V gene: TRBV12-5
clone size: -
CDR3 DNA: TGTGCTAGTGGTGGGACAGGGGATGGCTACACCTTC
CDR3 protein: CASGGTGDGYTF

D gene: -
J gene: TRBJ1-2
V gene: TRBV6-6
clone size: -
CDR3 DNA: TGTGCCAGCACCCCCGAGGGGGGACCAGGACACTATGGCTACACCTTC
CDR3 protein: CASTPEGGPGHYGYTF

D gene: TRBD1
J gene: TRBJ1-1
V gene: TRBV6-5
clone size: -
CDR3 DNA: TGTGCCAGCAGTTCACAGGGGGCCAGCACTGAAGCTTTCTTT
CDR3 protein: CASSSQGASTEAFF

D gene: TRBD2
J gene: TRBJ2-7
V gene: TRBV12-5
clone size: once
CDR3 DNA: TGTGCTAGTGGTTTGGCCCCGGGGGGGGTAAGATACTACGAGCAGTACTTC
CDR3 protein: CASGLAPGGVRYYEQYF

D gene: TRBD1
J gene: TRBJ1-2
V gene: TRBV3-1/TRBV3-2
clone size: -
CDR3 DNA: TGTGCCAGCAGCCAAATGCAGGGGGCGAACTATGGCTACACCTTC
CDR3 protein: CASSQMQGANYGYTF

D gene: TRBD2
J gene: TRBJ2-4
V gene: TRBV28
clone size: -
CDR3 DNA: TGTGCCAGCAATACCCCTAGCGGGGGTAAAAACATTCAGTACTTC
CDR3 protein: CASNTPSGGKNIQYF

D gene: -
J gene: TRBJ2-4
V gene: TRBV19
clone size: -
CDR3 DNA: TGTGCCAGTAGGGGCCCCCAAAATAACATTCAGTACTTC
CDR3 protein: CASRGPQNNIQYF

D gene: -
J gene: TRBJ2-7
V gene: TRBV6-1
clone size: few
CDR3 DNA: TGTGCCAGCAGTGAACGGAGCTCCTACGAGCAGTACTTC
CDR3 protein: CASSERSSYEQYF

D gene: -
J gene: TRBJ1-1
V gene: TRBV23-1
clone size: -
CDR3 DNA: TGCGCCAGCAGTCAATTTCAGGGTTACACTGAAGCTTTCTTT
CDR3 protein: CASSQFQGYTEAFF

D gene: TRBD1
J gene: TRBJ1-1
V gene: TRBV27
clone size: -
CDR3 DNA: TGTGCCAGCACCACCGGGACAGGGTCCACTGAAGCTTTCTTT
CDR3 protein: CASTTGTGSTEAFF

D gene: TRBD1
J gene: TRBJ1-2
V gene: TRBV5-4
clone size: -
CDR3 DNA: TGTGCCAGCAGCTTCCCGGGACAGGGTGGCTACACCTTC
CDR3 protein: CASSFPGQGGYTF

D gene: -
J gene: TRBJ2-5
V gene: TRBV7-2
clone size: -
CDR3 DNA: TGTGCCAGCAGCAGGACACCGCAAGAGACCCAGTACTTC
CDR3 protein: CASSRTPQETQYF

D gene: -
J gene: TRBJ1-1
V gene: TRBV7-6
clone size: once
CDR3 DNA: TGTGCCAGCAGACCTGAAAATCAGGGGAACACTGAAGCTTTCTTT
CDR3 protein: CASRPENQGNTEAFF

D gene: -
J gene: TRBJ2-4
V gene: TRBV9
clone size: -
CDR3 DNA: TGTGCCAGCAGCGTAGGTCAGGTTCAGGGCATTCAGTACTTC
CDR3 protein: CASSVGQVQGIQYF

D gene: TRBD1
J gene: TRBJ1-1
V gene: TRBV19
clone size: -
CDR3 DNA: TGTGCCAGTAGTATGACAGGGGGGGGAAACACTGAAGCTTTCTTT
CDR3 protein: CASSMTGGGNTEAFF

D gene: -
J gene: TRBJ2-7
V gene: TRBV7-9
clone size: -
CDR3 DNA: TGTGCCAGCAGCTTAGGTGCAGGGAGACAGTCGCCCTACGAGCAGTACTTC
CDR3 protein: CASSLGAGRQSPYEQYF

D gene: -
J gene: TRBJ1-6
V gene: TRBV30
clone size: -
CDR3 DNA: TGTGCCTGGAGTGAATTAGGGCCTTCTAATTCACCCCTCCACTTT
CDR3 protein: CAWSELGPSNSPLHF

D gene: -
J gene: TRBJ1-1
V gene: TRBV7-9
clone size: -
CDR3 DNA: TGTGCCAGCAGCTTACCACAGGAGGTGCCCACTACTGAAGCTTTCTTT
CDR3 protein: CASSLPQEVPTTEAFF

D gene: TRBD2
J gene: TRBJ2-7
V gene: TRBV7-6
clone size: -
CDR3 DNA: TGTGCCAGCAGCTTACCTCGTGGCGGGGGGACCTACGAGCAGTACTTC
CDR3 protein: CASSLPRGGGTYEQYF

D gene: TRBD1
J gene: TRBJ1-1
V gene: TRBV28
clone size: -
CDR3 DNA: TGTGCCAGCAGTTTTGGGACAGGGGGGACTGAAGCTTTCTTT
CDR3 protein: CASSFGTGGTEAFF

D gene: -
J gene: TRBJ1-2
V gene: TRBV27
clone size: -
CDR3 DNA: TGTGCCAGCAGTTTTGGTAGGGAAAACTATGGCTACACCTTC
CDR3 protein: CASSFGRENYGYTF

D gene: TRBD2
J gene: TRBJ2-5
V gene: TRBV4-1
clone size: -
CDR3 DNA: TGCGCCAGCAGCCAACCGGGACTAGCGCGGAAGACCCAGTACTTC
CDR3 protein: CASSQPGLARKTQYF

D gene: -
J gene: TRBJ1-1
V gene: TRBV5-6
clone size: -
CDR3 DNA: TGTGCCAGCAGCTTGGCGGGGAACACTGAAGCTTTCTTT
CDR3 protein: CASSLAGNTEAFF

D gene: TRBD1
J gene: TRBJ1-6
V gene: TRBV4-1
clone size: -
CDR3 DNA: TGCGCCAGCAGCCACCAGACAGGGGGTTCACCCCTCCACTTT
CDR3 protein: CASSHQTGGSPLHF

D gene: TRBD1
J gene: TRBJ1-1
V gene: TRBV2
clone size: -
CDR3 DNA: TGTGCCAGCAGTGGGGACAGAACGAACACTGAAGCTTTCTTT
CDR3 protein: CASSGDRTNTEAFF

D gene: -
J gene: TRBJ2-3
V gene: TRBV5-1
clone size: once
CDR3 DNA: TGCGCCAGCAGCTTGGCGGGATTCAACGGAGATACGCAGTATTTT
CDR3 protein: CASSLAGFNGDTQYF

D gene: TRBD1
J gene: TRBJ2-3
V gene: TRBV6-5
clone size: -
CDR3 DNA: TGTGCCAGCAGGCCGGGACAGGGGTTTACAGATACGCAGTATTTT
CDR3 protein: CASRPGQGFTDTQYF

D gene: TRBD1
J gene: TRBJ1-4
V gene: TRBV6-5
clone size: -
CDR3 DNA: TGTGCCAGCAGTTACTCGGGACAGACAACTAATGAAAAACTGTTTTTT
CDR3 protein: CASSYSGQTTNEKLFF

D gene: -
J gene: TRBJ1-2
V gene: TRBV5-1
clone size: once
CDR3 DNA: TGCGCCAGCAGCTTCCAGACAGGAGAAATTAACTATGGCTACACCTTC
CDR3 protein: CASSFQTGEINYGYTF

D gene: -
J gene: TRBJ2-1
V gene: TRBV18
clone size: once
CDR3 DNA: TGTGCCAGCTCACCCGGCCGCCGCGGCAATGAGCAGTTCTTC
CDR3 protein: CASSPGRRGNEQFF

D gene: TRBD1
J gene: TRBJ2-1
V gene: TRBV20-1
clone size: once
CDR3 DNA: TGCAGCAGACAGGGTGACAATGAGCAGTTCTTC
CDR3 protein: CSRQGDNEQFF

D gene: -
J gene: TRBJ2-5
V gene: TRBV15
clone size: -
CDR3 DNA: TGTGCCACCAGCAGAGAGTTCCGGGGTGGGGAGACCCAGTACTTC
CDR3 protein: CATSREFRGGETQYF

D gene: TRBD1
J gene: TRBJ2-7
V gene: TRBV18
clone size: -
CDR3 DNA: TGTGCCAGCTCACCAGCCGGGACAGGTCAATCCTACGAGCAGTACTTC
CDR3 protein: CASSPAGTGQSYEQYF

D gene: TRBD1
J gene: TRBJ1-2
V gene: TRBV19
clone size: -
CDR3 DNA: TGTGCCAGTAGTATCCGGACAGGGGCTGGCTACACCTTC
CDR3 protein: CASSIRTGAGYTF

D gene: TRBD2
J gene: TRBJ2-1
V gene: TRBV7-9
clone size: -
CDR3 DNA: TGTGCCAGCAGCTCCCCCGGGACTAGGTCAGGTGAGCAGTTCTTC
CDR3 protein: CASSSPGTRSGEQFF

D gene: -
J gene: TRBJ1-1
V gene: TRBV7-3
clone size: -
CDR3 DNA: TGTGCCAGCAGTCCTGGACCCACTCGGGGAAGTAACACTGAAGCTTTCTTT
CDR3 protein: CASSPGPTRGSNTEAFF

D gene: TRBD1
J gene: TRBJ1-2
V gene: TRBV14
clone size: -
CDR3 DNA: TGTGCCAGCAGCTTGGGGGACAGTAGGGAGAATAACTATGGCTACACCTTC
CDR3 protein: CASSLGDSRENNYGYTF

D gene: -
J gene: TRBJ1-2
V gene: TRBV5-4
clone size: -
CDR3 DNA: TGTGCCAGCAGCCCCCCGACGGGGCAGGGAGATGGCTACACCTTC
CDR3 protein: CASSPPTGQGDGYTF

D gene: -
J gene: TRBJ1-5
V gene: TRBV28
clone size: -
CDR3 DNA: TGTGCCAGCTCAAAAGGCAATCAGCCCCAGCATTTT
CDR3 protein: CASSKGNQPQHF

D gene: TRBD2
J gene: TRBJ2-1
V gene: TRBV27
clone size: -
CDR3 DNA: TGTGCCAGCAGTTCCAAGACTAGCGGGGGGCTCAATGAGCAGTTCTTC
CDR3 protein: CASSSKTSGGLNEQFF